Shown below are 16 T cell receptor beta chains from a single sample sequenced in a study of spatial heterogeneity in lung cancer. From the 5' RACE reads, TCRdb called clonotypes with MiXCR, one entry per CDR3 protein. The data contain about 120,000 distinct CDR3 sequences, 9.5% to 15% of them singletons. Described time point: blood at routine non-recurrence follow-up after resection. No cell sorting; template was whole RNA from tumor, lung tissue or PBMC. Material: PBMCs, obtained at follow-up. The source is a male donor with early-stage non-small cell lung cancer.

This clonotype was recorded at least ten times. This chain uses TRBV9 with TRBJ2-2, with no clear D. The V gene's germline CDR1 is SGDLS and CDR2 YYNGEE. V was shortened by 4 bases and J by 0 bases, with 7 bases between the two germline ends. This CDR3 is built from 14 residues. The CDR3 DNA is TGTGCCAGCAGCCTAACACCGAACACCGGGGAGCTGTTTTTT. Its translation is CASSLTPNTGELFF. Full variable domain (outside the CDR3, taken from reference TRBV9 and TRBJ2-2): DSGVTQTPKHLITATGQRVTLRCSPRSGDLSVYWYQQSLDQGLQFLIQYYNGEERAKGNILERFSAQQFPDLHSELNLSSLELGDSALYFCASSLTPNTGELFFGEGSRLTVL.

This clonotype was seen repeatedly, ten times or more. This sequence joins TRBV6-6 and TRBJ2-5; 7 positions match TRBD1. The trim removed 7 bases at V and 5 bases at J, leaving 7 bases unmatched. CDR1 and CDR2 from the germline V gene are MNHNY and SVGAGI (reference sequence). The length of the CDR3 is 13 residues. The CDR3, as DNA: TGTGCCAGCATGGAAGGGGGCCTGGAGACCCAGTACTTC. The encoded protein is CASMEGGLETQYF.

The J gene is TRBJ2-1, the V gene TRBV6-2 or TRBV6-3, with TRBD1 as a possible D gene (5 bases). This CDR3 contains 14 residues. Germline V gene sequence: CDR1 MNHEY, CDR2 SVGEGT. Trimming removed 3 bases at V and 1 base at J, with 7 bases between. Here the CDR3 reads CASSYDRSYNEQFF. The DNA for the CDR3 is TGTGCCAGCAGTTATGACAGATCCTACAATGAGCAGTTCTTC.

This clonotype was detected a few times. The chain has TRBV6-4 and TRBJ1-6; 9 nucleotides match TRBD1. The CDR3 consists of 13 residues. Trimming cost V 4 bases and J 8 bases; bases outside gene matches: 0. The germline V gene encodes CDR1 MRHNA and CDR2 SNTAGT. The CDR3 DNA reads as TGTGCCAGCAGTGGGGACAGGGATTCACCCCTCCACTTT. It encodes CASSGDRDSPLHF.

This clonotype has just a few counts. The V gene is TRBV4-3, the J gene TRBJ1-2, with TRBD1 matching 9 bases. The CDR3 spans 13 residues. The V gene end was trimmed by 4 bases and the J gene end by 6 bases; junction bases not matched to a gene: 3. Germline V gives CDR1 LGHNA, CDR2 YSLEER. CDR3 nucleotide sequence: TGCGCCAGCAGCCGCACAGGGGGCGATGGCTACACCTTC. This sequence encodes CASSRTGGDGYTF.

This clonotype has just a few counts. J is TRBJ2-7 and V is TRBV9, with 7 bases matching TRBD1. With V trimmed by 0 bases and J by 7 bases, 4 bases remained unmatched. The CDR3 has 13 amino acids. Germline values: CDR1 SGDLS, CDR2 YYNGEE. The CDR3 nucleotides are TGTGCCAGCAGCGTAGAAGTCAGGGGGGAGCAGTACTTC. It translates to CASSVEVRGEQYF.

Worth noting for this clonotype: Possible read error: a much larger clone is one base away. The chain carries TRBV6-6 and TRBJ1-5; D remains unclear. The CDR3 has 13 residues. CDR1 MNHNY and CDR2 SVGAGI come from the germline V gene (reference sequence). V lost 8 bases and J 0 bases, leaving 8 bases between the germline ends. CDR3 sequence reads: CASCRVSNQPQHF. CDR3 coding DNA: TGTGCCAGCTGTAGAGTTAGCAATCAGCCCCAGCATTTT.

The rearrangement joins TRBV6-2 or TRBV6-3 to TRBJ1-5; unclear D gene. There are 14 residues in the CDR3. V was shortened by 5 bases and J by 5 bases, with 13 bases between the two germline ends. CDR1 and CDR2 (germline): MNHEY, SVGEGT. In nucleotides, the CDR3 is TGTGCCAGCAGTACTTCTTTTTGGTATCAGCCCCAGCATTTT. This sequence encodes CASSTSFWYQPQHF.

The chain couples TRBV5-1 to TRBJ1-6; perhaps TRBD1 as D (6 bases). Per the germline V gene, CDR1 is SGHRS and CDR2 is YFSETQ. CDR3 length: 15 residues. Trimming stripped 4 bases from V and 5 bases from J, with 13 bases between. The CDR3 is CASSAAGQNNSPLHF. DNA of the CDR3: TGCGCCAGCAGCGCAGCGGGACAAAATAATTCACCCCTCCACTTT.

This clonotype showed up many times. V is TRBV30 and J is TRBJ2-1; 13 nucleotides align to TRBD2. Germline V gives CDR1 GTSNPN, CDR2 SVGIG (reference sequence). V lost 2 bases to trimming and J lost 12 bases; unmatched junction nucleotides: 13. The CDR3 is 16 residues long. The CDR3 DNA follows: TGTGCCTGGAGTAATTCCCGGACTAGCGGGGGATTACGGCAGTTCTTC. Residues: CAWSNSRTSGGLRQFF.

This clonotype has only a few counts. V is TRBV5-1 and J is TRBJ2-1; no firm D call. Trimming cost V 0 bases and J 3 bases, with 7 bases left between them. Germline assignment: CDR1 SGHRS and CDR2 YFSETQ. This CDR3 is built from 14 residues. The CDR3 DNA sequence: TGCGCCAGCAGCTTGGCCTTTGACTACAATGAGCAGTTCTTC. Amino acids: CASSLAFDYNEQFF. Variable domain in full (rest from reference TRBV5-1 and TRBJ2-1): KAGVTQTPRYLIKTRGQQVTLSCSPISGHRSVSWYQQTPGQGLQFLFEYFSETQRNKGNFPGRFSGRQFSNSRSEMNVSTLELGDSALYLCASSLAFDYNEQFFGPGTRLTVL.

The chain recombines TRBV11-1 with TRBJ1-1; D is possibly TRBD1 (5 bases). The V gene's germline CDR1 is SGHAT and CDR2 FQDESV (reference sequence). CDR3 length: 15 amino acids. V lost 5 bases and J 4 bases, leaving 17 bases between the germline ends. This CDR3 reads CASSPRGPLTTEAFF. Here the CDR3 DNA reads TGTGCCAGCAGCCCCCGGGGCCCTCTGACCACTGAAGCTTTCTTT.

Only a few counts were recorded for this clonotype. This CDR3 is CASSLASPSTDTQYF. DNA of the CDR3: TGTGCCAGCAGCTTAGCATCTCCTAGCACAGATACGCAGTATTTT. The chain joins TRBV7-9 to TRBJ2-3; unclear D gene. Germline CDR1 reads SEHNR; CDR2 reads FQNEAQ (reference sequence). V dropped 0 bases and J dropped 0 bases, with 7 bases sitting between them. This CDR3 is built from 15 residues.

The CDR3 spells CASSLAGQGVNEQFF. CDR3 in DNA: TGTGCCAGCAGCTTAGCGGGACAGGGGGTAAATGAGCAGTTCTTC. V is TRBV7-2 and J is TRBJ2-1; 11 bases line up with TRBD1. The CDR3 is 15 residues long. With V trimmed by 0 bases and J by 7 bases, 2 bases remained unmatched. Germline CDR1 SGHTA, CDR2 FQGNSA.

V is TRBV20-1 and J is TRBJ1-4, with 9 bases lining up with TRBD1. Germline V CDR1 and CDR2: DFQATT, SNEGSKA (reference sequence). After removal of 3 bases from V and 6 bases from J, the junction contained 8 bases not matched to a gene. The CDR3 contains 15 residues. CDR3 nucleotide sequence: TGCAGTGCTAGCCCTACAGGGGGCGGGGATGAAAAACTGTTTTTT. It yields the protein CSASPTGGGDEKLFF.

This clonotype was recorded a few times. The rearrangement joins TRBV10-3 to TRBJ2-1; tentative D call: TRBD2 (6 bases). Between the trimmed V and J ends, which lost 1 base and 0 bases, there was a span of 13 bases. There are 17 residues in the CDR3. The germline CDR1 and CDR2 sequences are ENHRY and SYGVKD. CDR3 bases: TGTGCCATCAGTGAGTTTGGCGGGGTGATCTCCTACAATGAGCAGTTCTTC. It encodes CAISEFGGVISYNEQFF.